This T cell receptor beta chain was recorded in a study of cytomegalovirus exposure and HLA in healthy donors. The study's findings and limits: Per published reports, the classifier diagnosed cytomegalovirus status with high specificity and sensitivity.

This CDR3 region has 14 residues. V lost 3 bases to trimming and J lost 5 bases, with 11 bases between them. Germline lookup yields CDR1 WNHNN and CDR2 SYGVQD (reference sequence). Concerning this clone itself: The antigen remains unidentified.

Libraries were prepared by immunoSEQ multiplex PCR; TCRdb keeps only in-frame clonotypes and omits some of them. The sample lists some 160,000 clones, roughly nine tenths seen once, with under 0.8% in the top ten. V is TRBV10-1 and J is TRBJ2-1; weak D call: TRBD1 (5 bases). Sequencing was performed on PBMCs. This TCR was recovered from a man between 18 and 35 years old in good health and CMV-seronegative. The CDR3 DNA sequence: TGCGCCAGCAGTGACTCTCTAGGGGACAATGAGCAGTTCTTC. It translates to CASSDSLGDNEQFF.